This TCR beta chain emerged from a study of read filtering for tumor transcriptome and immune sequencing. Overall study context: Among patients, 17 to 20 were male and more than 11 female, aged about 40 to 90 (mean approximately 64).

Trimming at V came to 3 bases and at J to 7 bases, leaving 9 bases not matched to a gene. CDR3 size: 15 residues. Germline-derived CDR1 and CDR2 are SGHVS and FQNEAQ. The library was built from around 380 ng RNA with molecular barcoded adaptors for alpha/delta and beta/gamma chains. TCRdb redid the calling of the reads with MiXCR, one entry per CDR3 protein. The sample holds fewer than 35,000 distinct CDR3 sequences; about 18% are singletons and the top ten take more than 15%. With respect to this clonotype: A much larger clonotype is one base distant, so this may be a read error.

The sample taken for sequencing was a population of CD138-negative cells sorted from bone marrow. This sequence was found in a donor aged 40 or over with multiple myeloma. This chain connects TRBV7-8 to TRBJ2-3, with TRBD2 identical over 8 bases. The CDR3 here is CASSFTGTRGNTQYF. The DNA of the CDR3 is TGTGCCAGCAGCTTTACAGGGACTAGAGGCAATACGCAGTATTTT.